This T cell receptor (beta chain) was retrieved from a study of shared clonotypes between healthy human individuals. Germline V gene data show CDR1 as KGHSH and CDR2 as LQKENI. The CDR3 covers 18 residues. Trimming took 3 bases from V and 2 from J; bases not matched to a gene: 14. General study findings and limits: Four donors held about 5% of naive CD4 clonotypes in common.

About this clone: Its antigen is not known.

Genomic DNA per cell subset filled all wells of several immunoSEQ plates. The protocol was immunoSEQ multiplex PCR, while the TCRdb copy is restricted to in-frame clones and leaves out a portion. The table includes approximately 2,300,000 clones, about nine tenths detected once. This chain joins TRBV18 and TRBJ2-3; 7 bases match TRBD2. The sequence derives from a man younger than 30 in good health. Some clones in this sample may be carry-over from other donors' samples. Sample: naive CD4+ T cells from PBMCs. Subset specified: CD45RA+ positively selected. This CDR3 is CASSPTASTGRPTDTQYF. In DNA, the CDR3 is TGTGCCAGCTCACCCACCGCTTCGACCGGGAGGCCCACAGATACGCAGTATTTT. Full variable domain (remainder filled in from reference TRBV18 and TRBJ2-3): NAGVMQNPRHLVRRRGQEARLRCSPMKGHSHVYWYRQLPEEGLKFMVYLQKENIIDESGMPKERFSAEFPKEGPSILRIQQVVRGDSAAYFCASSPTASTGRPTDTQYFGPGTRLTVL.